This section outlines one TCR beta chain sequence together with its context. This sample was taken from a study of blood T cell repertoires in COVID-19. This CDR3 is 13 amino acids long. The germline V gene has CDR1 MNHEY and CDR2 SVGEGT. V was pared by 3 bases and J by 4 bases, with 10 bases between. TCRdb's copy holds only in-frame clones and misses some; the assay was immunoSEQ multiplex PCR. The sample shows hundreds of thousands of clones, 85% to 90% of them seen only once. This sequence was found in a young woman with acute or convalescent COVID-19. J is TRBJ2-7 and V is TRBV6-2 or TRBV6-3; D call uncertain. The specimen was peripheral blood. CDR3 loop: CASSYLSVYEQYF. The CDR3 bases are TGTGCCAGCAGTTATCTGAGCGTTTACGAGCAGTACTTC.